Each of the 19 T cell receptor beta chains below was sequenced from the same sample in a study of blood T cell repertoires in COVID-19. This table comes from immunoSEQ multiplex PCR, and its TCRdb copy is limited to in-frame clones, with some not included. The table has around 97,000 clones, roughly 90% seen once. The specimen sequenced was peripheral blood. The receptors were gathered from an older woman with acute or convalescent COVID-19.

The chain uses TRBV7-3 and TRBJ2-1; TRBD2 matches at 9 bases. This CDR3 spans 15 amino acids. Germline V gene lookup returns CDR1 SGHTA and CDR2 FQGTGA. The J segment lost 2 bases and the V segment lost 5 bases, leaving 4 bases of the junction unmatched. The CDR3 DNA reads as TGTGCCAGCAGCCCTAGCGGGGCTACCTACAATGAGCAGTTCTTC. The encoded protein is CASSPSGATYNEQFF. Drawing the rest from reference TRBV7-3 and TRBJ2-1, the complete variable domain is GAGVSQTPSNKVTEKGKYVELRCDPISGHTALYWYRQSLGQGPEFLIYFQGTGAADDSGLPNDRFFAVRPEGSVSTLKIQRTERGDSAVYLCASSPSGATYNEQFFGPGTRLTVL.

The chain links TRBV19 to TRBJ1-2; unclear D gene. The CDR3 runs to 14 residues. CDR1 is LNHDA, CDR2 SQIVND, per germline (reference sequence). V shed 3 bases and J shed 4 bases, with 12 bases lying between them. The CDR3 DNA reads as TGTGCCAGTAGTATTGGCCAACGGAGCTATGGCTACACCTTC. Encoded protein: CASSIGQRSYGYTF.

J is TRBJ2-1 and V is TRBV3-1 (or the pseudogene TRBV3-2); the D gene is possibly TRBD2 (6 bases). This CDR3 spans 15 amino acids. V was trimmed by 1 base and J by 3 bases, leaving 10 bases between them. Germline-derived CDR1 and CDR2 are LGHDT and YNNKEL (reference sequence). CDR3 nucleotide sequence: TGTGCCAGCAGCCAAGTCGGGACTCACTACAATGAGCAGTTCTTC. Amino acids: CASSQVGTHYNEQFF.

The chain recombines TRBV15 with TRBJ2-2, with D perhaps matching TRBD2 (5 bases). V was pared by 2 bases and J by 5 bases, with 12 bases between. Germline CDR1 reads LNHNV; CDR2 reads YYDKDF (reference sequence). The length of the CDR3 is 15 residues. CDR3 loop: CATSRLGMGTGELFF. For the CDR3, the DNA is TGTGCCACCAGCAGACTCGGGATGGGGACCGGGGAGCTGTTTTTT.

The chain employs TRBV27 and TRBJ2-5; 7 nucleotides line up with TRBD1. The junction had 4 bases not matched to a gene; V was cut back by 6 bases and J by 3 bases. From germline, CDR1 is MNHEY and CDR2 SMNVEV (reference sequence). The CDR3 consists of 13 residues. DNA of the CDR3: TGTGCCAGCAGCCTGGGACAGAAAGAGACCCAGTACTTC. Encoded protein: CASSLGQKETQYF.

This chain links TRBV11-2 with TRBJ1-2, with D perhaps matching TRBD1 (6 bases). CDR1 SGHAT and CDR2 FQNNGV come from the germline V gene. V dropped 0 bases and J dropped 0 bases, with 14 bases sitting between them. The CDR3 contains 17 residues. CDR3 in amino acids: CASSLDILGQPNYGYTF. The CDR3 nucleotides read TGTGCCAGCAGCTTAGATATACTCGGACAGCCTAACTATGGCTACACCTTC.

CDR3 region: CATTDRVEETQYF. The DNA for the CDR3 is TGTGCCACTACGGACAGGGTTGAAGAGACCCAGTACTTC. This chain uses TRBV10-3 with TRBJ2-5; TRBD1 aligns across 8 bases. The germline gives CDR1 ENHRY, CDR2 SYGVKD. This CDR3 has 13 amino acids. V shed 10 bases, J shed 3 bases, and the junction held 7 bases outside the gene matches.

This clone appeared a few times. The V call is TRBV4-1, the J call TRBJ1-3; D may be TRBD1 (5 bases). CDR3 length: 16 residues. The germline V gene has CDR1 MGHRA and CDR2 YSYEKL. V dropped 4 bases and J dropped 3 bases, with 16 bases sitting between them. CDR3 loop: CASSLSGGFSGNTIYF. CDR3 nucleotides: TGCGCCAGCAGCCTTTCCGGGGGTTTTAGTGGAAACACCATATATTTT.

The chain uses TRBV28 and TRBJ1-1; the D gene is possibly TRBD1 (5 bases). CDR3 length: 17 residues. The germline V gene has CDR1 MDHEN and CDR2 SYDVKM. Trimming took 3 bases from V and 1 from J, leaving 18 bases between them. CDR3 protein: CASSFSPRGASNTEAFF. The CDR3 region has the DNA TGTGCCAGCAGTTTCTCCCCCCGTGGGGCATCGAACACTGAAGCTTTCTTT. The full variable domain, with the rest looked up from reference TRBV28 and TRBJ1-1, is DVKVTQSSRYLVKRTGEKVFLECVQDMDHENMFWYRQDPGLGLRLIYFSYDVKMKEKGDIPEGYSVSREKKERFSLILESASTNQTSMYLCASSFSPRGASNTEAFFGQGTRLTVV.

This chain connects TRBV28 to TRBJ2-3; 11 nucleotides match TRBD2. There are 15 residues in the CDR3. J gave up 4 bases and V 5 bases, and 5 bases lay outside the gene matches. Germline V gives CDR1 MDHEN, CDR2 SYDVKM. CDR3 region: CASSHIAGGADTQYF. In DNA, the CDR3 is TGTGCCAGCAGTCATATAGCGGGAGGGGCAGATACGCAGTATTTT.

The chain has TRBV9 and TRBJ1-2; 8 positions match TRBD1. Germline V gene lookup returns CDR1 SGDLS and CDR2 YYNGEE. Losses at the gene ends were 3 bases for V and 3 bases for J; bases not matched to a gene: 7. The CDR3 sequence is 15 residues long. CDR3 DNA sequence: TGTGCCAGCAGCGGCGGGACAGGTAGATACTATGGCTACACCTTC. Its translation is CASSGGTGRYYGYTF.

This clone was seen a single time. The chain uses TRBV18 and TRBJ1-1; no definite D call. CDR1 KGHSH and CDR2 LQKENI come from the germline V gene. The V gene lost 2 bases and the J gene lost 7 bases, with 11 bases spanning the gap. The CDR3 runs to 13 residues. CDR3 DNA sequence: TGTGCCAGCTCACCATCCGAGACGGGTGAAGCTTTCTTT. Its translation is CASSPSETGEAFF.

The V gene is TRBV24-1, the J gene TRBJ1-1, with a possible D match to TRBD1 (5 bases). Trimming removed 4 bases from V and 1 base from J, with 9 bases in between. The CDR3 runs 14 residues. From germline, CDR1 is KGHDR and CDR2 SFDVKD. As DNA, the CDR3 is TGTGCCACCAGTGACGGACAACCGAACACTGAAGCTTTCTTT. Translated, it gives CATSDGQPNTEAFF.

The genes are TRBV6-5 and TRBJ1-5; D perhaps matches TRBD1 (5 bases). Trimming shortened V by 6 bases and J by 1 base, and 13 bases separated the two germline ends. Germline V gene sequence: CDR1 MNHEY, CDR2 SVGAGI. The CDR3 covers 15 residues. CDR3 DNA: TGTGCCAGCAGCCCCCTTAGGGGAAGCAATCAGCCCCAGCATTTT. It specifies CASSPLRGSNQPQHF.

This rearrangement joins TRBV19 to TRBJ1-5; a possible D gene is TRBD1 (5 bases). From germline, CDR1 is LNHDA and CDR2 SQIVND (reference sequence). The V and J ends lost 4 bases and 1 base respectively, with 11 bases between them. This CDR3 is 15 amino acids long. CDR3 in amino acids: CASSNHRRSNQPQHF. CDR3 DNA sequence: TGTGCCAGTAGTAACCACAGGAGAAGCAATCAGCCCCAGCATTTT.

The gene calls are TRBV5-1 and TRBJ1-4; unclear D gene. This CDR3 region has 14 residues. Germline V lookup: CDR1 SGHRS, CDR2 YFSETQ. Trimming cost V 5 bases and J 4 bases, with 12 bases left between them. CDR3 region: CASRPGLFNEKLFF. The CDR3 nucleotides read TGCGCCAGCAGGCCGGGGTTATTTAATGAAAAACTGTTTTTT.

V usage is TRBV5-1 and J usage is TRBJ2-3, with 8 bases aligning to TRBD2. V lost 3 bases and J lost 4; bases outside the gene matches: 10. CDR3 length: 16 residues. Germline CDR1 SGHRS, CDR2 YFSETQ. The CDR3 sequence: CASSSTGGLGPDTQYF. The CDR3 DNA is TGCGCCAGCAGCTCAACGGGGGGACTAGGCCCAGATACGCAGTATTTT.

This clone has only one observation. The chain couples TRBV14 to TRBJ1-2, with a tentative D call TRBD1 (6 bases). Trimming took off 1 base at V and 1 base at J, with 10 bases between the two ends. CDR1 is SGHDN, CDR2 FVKESK, per germline. This CDR3 contains 15 residues. The CDR3 bases are TGTGCCAGCAGCCAAGGGACAGTTTTTAACTATGGCTACACCTTC. It translates to CASSQGTVFNYGYTF.

This clone came up a few times. The rearrangement joins TRBV19 to TRBJ2-6; TRBD1 matches at 7 bases. Germline assignment: CDR1 LNHDA and CDR2 SQIVND (reference sequence). The CDR3 covers 17 residues. J lost 2 bases, V lost 6 bases, and 10 bases had no gene match. The CDR3 sequence: CASSSIDRAAGANVLTF. CDR3 in DNA: TGTGCCAGTAGCTCCATCGACAGGGCAGCTGGGGCCAACGTCCTGACTTTC.